This T cell receptor (beta chain) was captured in a study of graft-versus-host responses after intestinal transplantation. Germline lookup yields CDR1 SGHAT and CDR2 FQNNGV. The CDR3 is made up of 14 amino acids. Trimming took 3 bases from V and 1 from J, leaving 8 bases between them. Using immunoSEQ multiplex PCR, the repertoire was profiled, and TCRdb retains in-frame clones only, with some absent. The sample shows 15,000 to 18,000 clones, around a third of them seen only once. The researchers put some 200,000 CFSE-labeled responder cells into plates with some 200,000 irradiated, violet-dye-labeled stimulator cells. This clone came up a few times.

The gene calls are TRBV11-2 and TRBJ2-3; D is ambiguous. The TCR comes from a human patient who received an intestinal transplant. Sequencing used alloreactive CD4+ T cells from a mixed lymphocyte reaction culture, obtained before intestinal transplant. This sample's subset: CFSE-low proliferating T cells sorted from roughly six-day pre-transplant mixed lymphocyte reaction (GvH or HvG direction). The CDR3 DNA sequence: TGTGCCAGCAGCTTCCTGACACGCACAGATACGCAGTATTTT. Amino acids: CASSFLTRTDTQYF.